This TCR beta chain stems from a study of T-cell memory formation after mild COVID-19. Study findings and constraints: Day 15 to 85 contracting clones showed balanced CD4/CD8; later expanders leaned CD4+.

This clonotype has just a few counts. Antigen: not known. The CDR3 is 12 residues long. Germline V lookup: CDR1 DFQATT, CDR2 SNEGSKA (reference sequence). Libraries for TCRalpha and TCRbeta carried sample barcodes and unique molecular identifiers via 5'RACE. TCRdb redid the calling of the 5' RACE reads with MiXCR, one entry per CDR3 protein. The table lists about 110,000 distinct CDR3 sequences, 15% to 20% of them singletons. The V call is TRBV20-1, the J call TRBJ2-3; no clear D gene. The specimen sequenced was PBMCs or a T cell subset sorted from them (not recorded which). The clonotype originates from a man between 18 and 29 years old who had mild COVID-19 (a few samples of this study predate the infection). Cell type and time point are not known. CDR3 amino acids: CMWAYHTDTQYF. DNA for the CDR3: TGCATGTGGGCCTACCACACAGATACGCAGTATTTT.